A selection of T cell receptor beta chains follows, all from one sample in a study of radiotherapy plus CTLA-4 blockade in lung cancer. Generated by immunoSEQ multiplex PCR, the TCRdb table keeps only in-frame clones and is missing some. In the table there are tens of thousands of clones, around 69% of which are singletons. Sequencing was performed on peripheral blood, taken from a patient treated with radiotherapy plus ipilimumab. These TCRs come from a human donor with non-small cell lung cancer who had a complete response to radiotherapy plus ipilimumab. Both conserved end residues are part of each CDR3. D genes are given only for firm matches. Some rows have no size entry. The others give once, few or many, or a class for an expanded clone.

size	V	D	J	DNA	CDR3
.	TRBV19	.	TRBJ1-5	TGTGCCAGTAGTGTAGGACGGGATCAGCCCCAGCATTTT	CASSVGRDQPQHF
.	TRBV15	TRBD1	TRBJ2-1	TGTGCCACCAGCAAGGCCGAGACAGGGGCCTACAATGAGCAGTTCTTC	CATSKAETGAYNEQFF
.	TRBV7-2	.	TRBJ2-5	TGTGCCACCCGAGCTAGAGGTGTTGTGGACAGTAGGGACCTAGAGACCCAGTACTTC	CATRARGVVDSRDLETQYF
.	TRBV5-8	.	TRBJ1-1	TGTGCCAGCAGCTTGGCCTCGGGGAGCACTGAAGCTTTCTTT	CASSLASGSTEAFF
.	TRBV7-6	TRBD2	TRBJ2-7	TGTGCCAGCAGCTTAGGGCTAGCGGGGCCCTACGAGCAGTACTTC	CASSLGLAGPYEQYF
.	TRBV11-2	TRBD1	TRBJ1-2	TGTGCCAGCAGCCTGAGATCCGGGACAGGGTATCGGGCCTATGGCTACACCTTC	CASSLRSGTGYRAYGYTF
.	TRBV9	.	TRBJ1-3	TGTGCCAGCAGCGCCTCCGGGAGCTCTGGAAACACCATATATTTT	CASSASGSSGNTIYF
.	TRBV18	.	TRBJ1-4	TGTGCCAGCTCACCACAGGGCAGGGGAAATGAAAAACTGTTTTTT	CASSPQGRGNEKLFF
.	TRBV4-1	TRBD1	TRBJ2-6	TGCGCCAGCAGCCAAGAAGGACAGGGGTCTTCTGGGGCCAACGTCCTGACTTTC	CASSQEGQGSSGANVLTF
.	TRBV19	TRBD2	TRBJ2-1	TGTGCCAGTAGTACCCCCGCTGCGGGAGGGCCCGCCTACAATGAGCAGTTCTTC	CASSTPAAGGPAYNEQFF
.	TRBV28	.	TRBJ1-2	TGTGCCAGCAACCCGGGACTGACTGGCTACACCTTC	CASNPGLTGYTF
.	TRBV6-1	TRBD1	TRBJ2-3	TGTGCCAGCAGTGTGCAGGGGGCGGAAGGCACAGATACGCAGTATTTT	CASSVQGAEGTDTQYF
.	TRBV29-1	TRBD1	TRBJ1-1	TGCAGCGCCCCAGGACAGGGGGGCATCACTGAAGCTTTCTTT	CSAPGQGGITEAFF
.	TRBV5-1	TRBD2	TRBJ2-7	TGCGCCAGCAGAATGGGGACTAGCGGCTACGAGCAGTACTTC	CASRMGTSGYEQYF
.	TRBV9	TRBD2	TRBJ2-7	TGTGCCAGCAGCGTAGATGGCGGGAGCGGGTACGAGCAGTACTTC	CASSVDGGSGYEQYF
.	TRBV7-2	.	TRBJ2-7	TGTGCCAGCAGCTTAGGCGCGGGGAGGTCCTACGAGCAGTACTTC	CASSLGAGRSYEQYF
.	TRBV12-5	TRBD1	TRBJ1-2	TGTGCTAGTGCCCAGGAGGGACAGGGGAAGGAAGGCTACACCTTC	CASAQEGQGKEGYTF
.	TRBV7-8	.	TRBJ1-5	TGTGCCAGCAGCTTTCTGGGAGGGAAGAACAATCAGCCCCAGCATTTT	CASSFLGGKNNQPQHF
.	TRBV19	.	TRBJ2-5	TGTGCCACGGCGAGGCAGGGTCGTTTAGAGACCCAGTACTTC	CATARQGRLETQYF
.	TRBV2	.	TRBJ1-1	TGTGCCAGCAGTGGGAGTCTGGGGGGGGCGCGGACTGAAGCTTTCTTT	CASSGSLGGARTEAFF
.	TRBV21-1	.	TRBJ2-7	TGTGCCAGCAGCAAAGCTTCAACAGTTAAGTACTTC	CASSKASTVKYF
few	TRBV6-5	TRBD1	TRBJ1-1	TGTGCCAGCAGACTGACAGGGGCCGGTCACACTGAAGCTTTCTTT	CASRLTGAGHTEAFF
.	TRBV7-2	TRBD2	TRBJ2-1	TGTGCCAGCAGCTTAGAGGGCGGGAGGGCATCAGGGGAGCAGTTCTTC	CASSLEGGRASGEQFF
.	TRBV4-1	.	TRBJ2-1	TGCGCCAGCAGCCAAGGAGGGTTAGCGGCCCATGAGCAGTTCTTC	CASSQGGLAAHEQFF
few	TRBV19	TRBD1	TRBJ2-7	TGTGCCAGTAGTCGGCAGGGGGTCGGCGAGCAGTACTTC	CASSRQGVGEQYF
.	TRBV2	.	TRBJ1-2	TGTGCCAGTCGGAGTTTGAACTATGGCTACACCTTC	CASRSLNYGYTF
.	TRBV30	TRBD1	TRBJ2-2	TGTGCCTGGAGATTCGACAGGGCAAACACCGGGGAGCTGTTTTTT	CAWRFDRANTGELFF
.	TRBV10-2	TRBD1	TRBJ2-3	TGCGCCAGCAGTGAGGCCACCTCAGGGGGTCCAGATACGCAGTATTTT	CASSEATSGGPDTQYF
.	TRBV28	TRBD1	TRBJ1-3	TGTGCCAGCAGTTCACAGGGGAGATCTGGAAACACCATATATTTT	CASSSQGRSGNTIYF
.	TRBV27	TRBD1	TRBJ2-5	TGTGCCAGCAGTTGGGACAGGGACCTGACCCAGTACTTC	CASSWDRDLTQYF
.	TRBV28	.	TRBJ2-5	TGTGCCAGCAGTTTCTTCGGGACCCAGTACTTC	CASSFFGTQYF
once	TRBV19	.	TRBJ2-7	TGTGCCAGTACCGGACAAAGCTACGAGCAGTACTTC	CASTGQSYEQYF
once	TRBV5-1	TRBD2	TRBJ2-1	TGCGCCAGCAGCTTGGCGGGGGGAGAGGCCTACAATGAGCAGTTCTTC	CASSLAGGEAYNEQFF
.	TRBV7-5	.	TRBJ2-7	TGTGCCAGAAGCCCCCCCGCCCGTTCTCACGGGGAGCAGTACTTC	CARSPPARSHGEQYF
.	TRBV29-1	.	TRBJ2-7	TGCAGCGTTGAGATGCCAGGAGTTGGGGGGGAGCAGTACTTC	CSVEMPGVGGEQYF
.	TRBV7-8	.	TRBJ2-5	TGTGCCAGCACGATCAGGGGCCAAGGGGAGACCCAGTACTTC	CASTIRGQGETQYF
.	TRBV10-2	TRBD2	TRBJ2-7	TGCGCCAGCAGTGAGGGGCTAGCGGGAAGCTACGAGCAGTACTTC	CASSEGLAGSYEQYF
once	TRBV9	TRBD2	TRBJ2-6	TGTGCCAGCAGCGTAAAGGCCGGTCGGGGCGGGGGGCGCTCTGGGGCCAACGTCCTGACTTTC	CASSVKAGRGGGRSGANVLTF
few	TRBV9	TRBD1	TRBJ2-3	TGTGCCAGCAGCGCAAGGACAGGAAAAGCAGATACGCAGTATTTT	CASSARTGKADTQYF
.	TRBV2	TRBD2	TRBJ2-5	TGTGCCAGCAGTGATAAACTAGCGGGGGACCACCAAGAGACCCAGTACTTC	CASSDKLAGDHQETQYF
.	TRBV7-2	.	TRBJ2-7	TGTGCCAGCAGCAAAGGAGGGACAGTCTCCTACGAGCAGTACTTC	CASSKGGTVSYEQYF
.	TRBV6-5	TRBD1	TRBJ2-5	TGTGCCAGTACGGACAGGGGGCGTCGGCAAGAGACCCAGTACTTC	CASTDRGRRQETQYF
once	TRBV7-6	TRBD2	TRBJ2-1	TGTGCCAGCAGCTTAAGATCACTAGCGGGAGTTGGTAACAATGAGCAGTTCTTC	CASSLRSLAGVGNNEQFF
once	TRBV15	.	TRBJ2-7	TGTGCCACCAGCAGAGCCGGGGGTGGAGCCTACGAGCAGTACTTC	CATSRAGGGAYEQYF
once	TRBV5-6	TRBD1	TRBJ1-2	TGTGCCAGCAGACCGACAGGGCGCTATGGCTACACCTTC	CASRPTGRYGYTF
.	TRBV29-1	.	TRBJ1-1	TGCAGCGTTGCTGAGGGTGTAAAAGCTTTCTTT	CSVAEGVKAFF
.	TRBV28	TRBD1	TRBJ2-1	TGTGCCAGCGGACGGGACAGGGGTATCAATGAGCAGTTCTTC	CASGRDRGINEQFF
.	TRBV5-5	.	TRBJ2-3	TGTGCCAGCAGCTCGACCGGGGGATTGGGCACAGATACGCAGTATTTT	CASSSTGGLGTDTQYF
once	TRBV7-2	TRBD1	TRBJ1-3	TGTGCCAGCAGCTTAGTGGGAACAGGGGGCTCTGGAAACACCATATATTTT	CASSLVGTGGSGNTIYF
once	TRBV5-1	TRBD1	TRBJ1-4	TGCGCCAGCAGGGTCGGGGACAGGGTTGGGGTCGAAAAACTGTTTTTT	CASRVGDRVGVEKLFF
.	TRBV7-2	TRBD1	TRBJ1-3	TGTGCCAGCAGCGCCTACCCCGGGACAGGGGTTCACACCATATATTTT	CASSAYPGTGVHTIYF
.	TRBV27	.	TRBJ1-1	TGTGCCAGCAGTTTAAGTCCGTCCGGCACTGAAGCTTTCTTT	CASSLSPSGTEAFF
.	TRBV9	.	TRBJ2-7	TGTGCCAGCAGCGTAACTACTAGCACCCACGAGCAGTACTTC	CASSVTTSTHEQYF
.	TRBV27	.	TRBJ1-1	TGTGCCAGCAGTTTACAGGGCCGGATGACTGAAGCTTTCTTT	CASSLQGRMTEAFF
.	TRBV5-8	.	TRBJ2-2	TGTGCCAACAGCTTACTGGGACACTTTAACACCGGGGAGCTGTTTTTT	CANSLLGHFNTGELFF
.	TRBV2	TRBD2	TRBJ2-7	TGTGCCAGCAGTGAGGGTAGCGGGACCTCCTACGAGCAGTACTTC	CASSEGSGTSYEQYF
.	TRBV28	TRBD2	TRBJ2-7	TGTGCCACAAACCCAGCGGGAGGAGGCAACGAGCAGTACTTC	CATNPAGGGNEQYF
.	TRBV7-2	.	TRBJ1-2	TGTGCCAGCAGCTTAGGCCTTTGGGGGGGCGATGGCTACACCTTC	CASSLGLWGGDGYTF